This is a list of T cell receptor beta chains from one sample in a study of regulatory T cells in long-lasting Graves disease. TCRdb itself ran the multiplex PCR reads through MiXCR, one entry per CDR3 protein. The table lists some 450,000 distinct CDR3 sequences, 16% of them singletons. This sample was also put to use in a study of T cells in Graves' hyperthyroidism and ophthalmopathy.

The sequenced sample was peripheral blood mononuclear cells (PBMCs), obtained at new diagnosis, from a patient treated with antithyroid drugs. These receptors came from a woman in her 30s with Graves disease. Each CDR3 is given with its conserved first and last residue. D genes are given only for firm matches. Clone size is shown for a subset of rows, as once, few, many or a class of expanded clone.

>TRBV7-2|-|TRBJ2-2|few
CASNQMGGLTGELFF
TGTGCCAGCAACCAAATGGGCGGGCTCACCGGGGAGCTGTTTTTT
>TRBV28|TRBD2|TRBJ2-5|-
CASSLSPGLAGGPTALETQYF
TGTGCCAGCAGTTTATCCCCGGGACTAGCGGGAGGGCCGACGGCCTTAGAGACCCAGTACTTC
>TRBV7-9|-|TRBJ2-5|many
CASIAYQETQYF
TGTGCCAGCATAGCGTACCAAGAGACCCAGTACTTC
>TRBV20-1|TRBD2|TRBJ2-1|many
CSAPWTSGYNEQFF
TGCAGTGCGCCTTGGACTAGCGGGTACAATGAGCAGTTCTTC
>TRBV10-2|-|TRBJ1-1|many
CASMGGFNTEAFF
TGCGCCAGCATGGGGGGGTTTAACACTGAAGCTTTCTTT
>TRBV7-8|-|TRBJ2-1|many
CASSLGPFENEQFF
TGTGCCAGCAGCTTAGGCCCATTCGAGAATGAGCAGTTCTTC
>TRBV6-1|-|TRBJ2-3|few
CASSQEPLGAQYF
TGTGCCAGCAGCCAGGAACCCCTAGGTGCGCAGTATTTT
>TRBV6-5|-|TRBJ1-5|many
CASSYRGYNQPQHF
TGTGCCAGCAGTTATCGGGGGTACAATCAGCCCCAGCATTTT
>TRBV28|TRBD1|TRBJ2-7|many
CASSPNRGAGFEQYF
TGTGCCAGCAGTCCTAACAGGGGCGCCGGGTTCGAGCAGTACTTC
>TRBV6-1|-|TRBJ2-7|few
CASSLDWDHSSYEQYF
TGTGCCAGCAGCCTTGACTGGGACCACAGCTCCTACGAGCAGTACTTC
>TRBV9|TRBD1|TRBJ2-1|-
CASSLGQGRDEQFF
TGTGCCAGCAGCCTGGGACAGGGTAGGGATGAGCAGTTCTTC
>TRBV11-3|-|TRBJ1-5|-
CASSSTGFSNQPQHF
TGTGCCAGCAGCTCAACAGGGTTTAGCAATCAGCCCCAGCATTTT
>TRBV18|TRBD2|TRBJ2-1|-
CASSPPPGIAGLIGSSNEQFF
TGTGCCAGCTCACCGCCCCCTGGGATAGCGGGCCTCATCGGGAGTAGCAATGAGCAGTTCTTC
>TRBV14|-|TRBJ2-3|-
CASSQDSVFSSTQYF
TGTGCCAGCAGCCAAGATTCCGTTTTCAGCTCTACGCAGTATTTT
>TRBV20-1|-|TRBJ2-1|many
CSANPNRERSSYNEQFF
TGCAGTGCTAACCCCAATCGGGAGAGGAGCTCCTACAATGAGCAGTTCTTC
>TRBV7-9|-|TRBJ2-2|many
CASSDTGVRELFF
TGTGCCAGCAGCGACACAGGTGTCCGGGAGCTGTTTTTT
>TRBV20-1|-|TRBJ2-1|few
CSAILATYNEQFF
TGCAGTGCTATCCTAGCTACTTACAATGAGCAGTTCTTC
>TRBV20-1|-|TRBJ2-5|many
CSASRRGDQETQYF
TGCAGTGCTAGTCGGAGGGGAGACCAAGAGACCCAGTACTTC
>TRBV4-3|-|TRBJ2-6|-
CASSQDDQGPSGANVLTF
TGCGCCAGCAGCCAAGATGATCAAGGCCCCTCTGGGGCCAACGTCCTGACTTTC
>TRBV20-1|-|TRBJ2-1|few
CSANPPGRVYNDQFF
TGCAGTGCTAACCCTCCAGGGCGCGTCTACAATGACCAGTTCTTC
>TRBV4-1|-|TRBJ2-2|few
CASSQGLGGGTGELFF
TGCGCCAGCAGCCAGGGACTCGGGGGAGGCACCGGGGAGCTGTTTTTT
>TRBV11-2|-|TRBJ1-4|many
CASSPFNEKLFF
TGTGCCAGCAGCCCGTTCAATGAAAAACTGTTTTTT
>TRBV7-9|-|TRBJ1-1|many
CASSHGGSEAFF
TGTGCCAGCAGCCATGGGGGGTCTGAAGCTTTCTTT
>TRBV18|-|TRBJ2-7|many
CASSPATYEQYF
TGTGCCAGCTCACCAGCGACGTACGAGCAGTACTTC
>TRBV27|TRBD2|TRBJ2-7|many
CASSPGTSGSHEQYF
TGTGCCAGCAGTCCGGGGACTAGCGGGAGTCACGAGCAGTACTTC
>TRBV5-1|TRBD2|TRBJ2-1|many
CASSISREGSYEQFF
TGCGCCAGCAGCATTTCTCGGGAGGGTTCCTACGAGCAGTTCTTC
>TRBV29-1|-|TRBJ1-1|many
CSVDDGRYTEAFF
TGCAGCGTTGACGACGGACGGTACACTGAAGCTTTCTTT
>TRBV10-2|TRBD2|TRBJ2-1|many
CASSVWGEGKNYNEQFF
TGCGCCAGCAGTGTGTGGGGGGAGGGAAAAAACTACAATGAGCAGTTCTTC
>TRBV18|TRBD1|TRBJ1-2|many
CASSLGTGIYANYGYTF
TGTGCCAGCTCACTTGGGACAGGGATCTACGCTAACTATGGCTACACCTTC
>TRBV18|-|TRBJ2-3|many
CASSPDRWTTDTQYF
TGTGCCAGCTCACCCGACAGGTGGACGACAGATACGCAGTATTTT
>TRBV7-2|-|TRBJ1-1|many
CASSLAEGFTEAFF
TGTGCCAGCAGCTTAGCGGAAGGGTTCACTGAAGCTTTCTTT
>TRBV2|-|TRBJ1-2|many
CASRMGGYTF
TGTGCCAGCAGGATGGGAGGCTACACCTTC
>TRBV7-7|-|TRBJ2-7|many
CASSDYTHTREFCPMSYEQYF
TGTGCTAGCAGTGATTATACCCACACCCGAGAGTTTTGCCCCATGTCCTACGAGCAGTACTTC
>TRBV28|-|TRBJ1-2|many
CASGQYGYTF
TGTGCCAGCGGACAGTATGGCTACACCTTC
>TRBV5-6|-|TRBJ2-1|-
CASSLVGSGEQLF
TGTGCCAGCAGCTTGGTTGGTTCTGGCGAGCAGCTCTTC
>TRBV29-1|-|TRBJ1-1|many
CSVAHGRANTEAFF
TGCAGCGTTGCCCACGGACGGGCGAACACTGAAGCTTTCTTT
>TRBV5-1|-|TRBJ2-1|many
CASSYLVVPPYNEQFF
TGCGCCAGCAGCTACTTGGTGGTCCCACCTTACAATGAGCAGTTCTTC
>TRBV27|-|TRBJ1-5|-
CASRTDSNQPQHF
TGTGCCAGCAGGACGGACAGCAATCAGCCCCAGCATTTT
>TRBV20-1|-|TRBJ2-2|many
CSASVGNTGELFF
TGCAGTGCTAGCGTTGGAAACACCGGGGAGCTGTTTTTT
>TRBV6-2/TRBV6-3|TRBD2|TRBJ2-7|many
CASSERSLAGDLQYF
TGTGCCAGCAGTGAACGAAGTCTAGCGGGAGATTTGCAGTACTTC
>TRBV7-9|-|TRBJ2-2|many
CASSLGTNTGELFF
TGTGCCAGCAGCTTAGGGACAAACACCGGGGAGCTGTTTTTT
>TRBV4-1|TRBD1|TRBJ1-2|many
CASSFRGVNYGYTF
TGCGCCAGCAGCTTCAGGGGGGTTAACTATGGCTACACCTTC
>TRBV20-1|TRBD1|TRBJ1-6|-
CRGRTGCGNSPLHF
TGCAGGGGGCGGACAGGGTGTGGAAATTCACCCCTCCACTTT
>TRBV28|-|TRBJ1-1|many
CASSPETGVANTEAFF
TGTGCCAGCAGTCCGGAGACAGGAGTGGCGAACACTGAAGCTTTCTTT
>TRBV20-1|-|TRBJ1-1|many
CSASDNRVSGTEAFF
TGCAGTGCTAGCGATAACAGGGTCTCTGGCACTGAAGCTTTCTTT
>TRBV6-5|TRBD1|TRBJ2-7|few
CASSYTGTGWDEQYF
TGTGCCAGCAGTTATACCGGGACAGGGTGGGACGAGCAGTACTTC
>TRBV5-1|-|TRBJ2-7|few
CASSLARPVTNYEQHF
TGCGCCAGCAGCCTGGCAAGGCCCGTTACAAACTACGAGCAGCACTTC
>TRBV20-1|-|TRBJ2-5|many
CSANPIVGPQETQYF
TGCAGTGCCAACCCTATAGTTGGACCACAAGAGACCCAGTACTTC